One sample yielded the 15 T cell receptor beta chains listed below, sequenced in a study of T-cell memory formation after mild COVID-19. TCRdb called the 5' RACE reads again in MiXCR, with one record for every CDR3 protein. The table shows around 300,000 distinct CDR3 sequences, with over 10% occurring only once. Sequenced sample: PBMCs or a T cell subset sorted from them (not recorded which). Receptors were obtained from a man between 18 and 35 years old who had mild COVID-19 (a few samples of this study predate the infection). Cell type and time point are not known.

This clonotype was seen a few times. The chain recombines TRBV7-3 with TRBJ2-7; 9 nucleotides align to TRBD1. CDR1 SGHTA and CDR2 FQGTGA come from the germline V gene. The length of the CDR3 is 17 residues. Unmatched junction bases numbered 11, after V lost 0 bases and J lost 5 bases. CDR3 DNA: TGTGCCAGCAGCTTAACGTGTAGGGACAGGGTTTTCAACGAGCAGTACGTC. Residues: CASSLTCRDRVFNEQYV.

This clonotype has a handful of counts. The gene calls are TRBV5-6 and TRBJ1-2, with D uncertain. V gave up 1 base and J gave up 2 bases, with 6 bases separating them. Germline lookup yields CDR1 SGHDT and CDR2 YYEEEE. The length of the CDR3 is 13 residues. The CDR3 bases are TGTGCCAGCAGCTTGTCCGCGAACTATGGCTACACCTTC. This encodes CASSLSANYGYTF. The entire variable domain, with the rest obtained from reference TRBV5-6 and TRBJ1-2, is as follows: DAGVTQSPTHLIKTRGQQVTLRCSPKSGHDTVSWYQQALGQGPQFIFQYYEEEERQRGNFPDRFSGHQFPNYSSELNVNALLLGDSALYLCASSLSANYGYTFGSGTRLTVV.

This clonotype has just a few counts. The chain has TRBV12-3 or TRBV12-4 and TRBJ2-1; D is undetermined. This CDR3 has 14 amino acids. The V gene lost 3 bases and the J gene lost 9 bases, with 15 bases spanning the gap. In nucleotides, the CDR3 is TGTGCCAGCAGTTTGTCAGCCTTGGGTGGTGAGCAGTTCTTC. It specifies CASSLSALGGEQFF.

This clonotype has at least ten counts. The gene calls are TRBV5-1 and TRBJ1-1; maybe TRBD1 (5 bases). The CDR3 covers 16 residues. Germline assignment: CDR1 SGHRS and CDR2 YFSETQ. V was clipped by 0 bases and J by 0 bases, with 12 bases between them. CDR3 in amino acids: CASSLGQGFMNTEAFF. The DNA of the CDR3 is TGCGCCAGCAGCTTGGGTCAGGGATTCATGAACACTGAAGCTTTCTTT.

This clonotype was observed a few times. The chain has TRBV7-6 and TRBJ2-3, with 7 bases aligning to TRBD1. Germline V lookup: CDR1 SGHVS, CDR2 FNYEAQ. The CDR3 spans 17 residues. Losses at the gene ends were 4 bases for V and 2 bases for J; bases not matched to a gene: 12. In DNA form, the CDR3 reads TGTGCCAGCAGCTCTATAGATCTGGGACAGTCCACAGATACGCAGTATTTT. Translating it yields CASSSIDLGQSTDTQYF.

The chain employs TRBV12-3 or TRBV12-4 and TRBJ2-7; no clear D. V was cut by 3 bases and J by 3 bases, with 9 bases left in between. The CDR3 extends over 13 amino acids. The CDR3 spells CASSFDESYEQYF. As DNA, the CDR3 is TGTGCCAGCAGTTTCGATGAGAGCTACGAGCAGTACTTC.

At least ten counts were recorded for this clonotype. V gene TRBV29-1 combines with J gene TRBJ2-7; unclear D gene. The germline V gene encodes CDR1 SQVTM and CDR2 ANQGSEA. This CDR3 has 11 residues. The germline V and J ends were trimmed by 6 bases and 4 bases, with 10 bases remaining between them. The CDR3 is CSVRSRYEQYF. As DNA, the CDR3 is TGCAGCGTCCGGAGTCGGTACGAGCAGTACTTC.

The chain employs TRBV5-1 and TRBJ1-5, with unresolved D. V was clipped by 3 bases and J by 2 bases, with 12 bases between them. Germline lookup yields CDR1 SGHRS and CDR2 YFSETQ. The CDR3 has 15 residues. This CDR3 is CASSSEGRGNQPQHF. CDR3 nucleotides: TGCGCCAGCAGCTCCGAAGGGAGGGGCAATCAGCCCCAGCATTTT.

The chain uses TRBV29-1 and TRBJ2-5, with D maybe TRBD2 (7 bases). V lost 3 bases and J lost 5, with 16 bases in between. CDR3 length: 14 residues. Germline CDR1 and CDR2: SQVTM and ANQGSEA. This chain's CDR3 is CSVEPAGALETQYF. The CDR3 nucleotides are TGCAGCGTTGAGCCCGCGGGGGCCCTCGAGACCCAGTACTTC.

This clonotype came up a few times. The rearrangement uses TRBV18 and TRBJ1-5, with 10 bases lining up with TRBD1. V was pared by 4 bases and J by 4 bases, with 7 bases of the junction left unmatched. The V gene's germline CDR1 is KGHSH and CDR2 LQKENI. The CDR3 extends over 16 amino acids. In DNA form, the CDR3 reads TGTGCCAGCTCACGCCTCCAGGGACAGGGGAATCAGCCCCAGCATTTT. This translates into CASSRLQGQGNQPQHF.

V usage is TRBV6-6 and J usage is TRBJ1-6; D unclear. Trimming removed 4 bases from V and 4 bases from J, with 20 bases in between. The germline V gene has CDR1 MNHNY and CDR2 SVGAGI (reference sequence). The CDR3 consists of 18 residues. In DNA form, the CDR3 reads TGTGCCAGCAGTTCCCACCCGGGCCTTAACTCATATAATTCACCCCTCCACTTT. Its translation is CASSSHPGLNSYNSPLHF.

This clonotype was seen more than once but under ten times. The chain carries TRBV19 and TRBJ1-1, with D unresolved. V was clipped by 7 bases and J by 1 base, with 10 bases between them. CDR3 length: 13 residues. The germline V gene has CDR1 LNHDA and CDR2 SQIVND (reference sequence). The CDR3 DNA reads TGTGCCAGTAAGGTCAGAGGGAACACTGAAGCTTTCTTT. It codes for CASKVRGNTEAFF.

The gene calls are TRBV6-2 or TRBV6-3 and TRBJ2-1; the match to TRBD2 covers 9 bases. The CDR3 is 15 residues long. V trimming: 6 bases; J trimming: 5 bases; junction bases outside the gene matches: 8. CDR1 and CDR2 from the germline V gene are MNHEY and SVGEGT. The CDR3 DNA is TGTGCCAGCAGAAGGGCGGGGGGGCCACACAATGAGCAGTTCTTC. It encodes CASRRAGGPHNEQFF.

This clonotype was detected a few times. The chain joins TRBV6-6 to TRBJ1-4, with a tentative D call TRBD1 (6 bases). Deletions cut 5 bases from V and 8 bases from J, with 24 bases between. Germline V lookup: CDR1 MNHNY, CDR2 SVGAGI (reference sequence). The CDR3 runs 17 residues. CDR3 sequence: CASSRRGQPIMEEKLFF. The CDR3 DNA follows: TGTGCCAGCAGTCGCAGAGGACAGCCGATAATGGAGGAAAAACTGTTTTTT.

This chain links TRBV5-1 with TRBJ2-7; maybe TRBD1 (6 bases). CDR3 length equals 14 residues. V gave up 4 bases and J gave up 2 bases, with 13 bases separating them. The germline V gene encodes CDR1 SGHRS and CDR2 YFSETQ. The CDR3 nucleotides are TGCGCCAGCAGCCTCGGAGACAGGCCCTACGAGCAGTACGTC. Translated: CASSLGDRPYEQYV.